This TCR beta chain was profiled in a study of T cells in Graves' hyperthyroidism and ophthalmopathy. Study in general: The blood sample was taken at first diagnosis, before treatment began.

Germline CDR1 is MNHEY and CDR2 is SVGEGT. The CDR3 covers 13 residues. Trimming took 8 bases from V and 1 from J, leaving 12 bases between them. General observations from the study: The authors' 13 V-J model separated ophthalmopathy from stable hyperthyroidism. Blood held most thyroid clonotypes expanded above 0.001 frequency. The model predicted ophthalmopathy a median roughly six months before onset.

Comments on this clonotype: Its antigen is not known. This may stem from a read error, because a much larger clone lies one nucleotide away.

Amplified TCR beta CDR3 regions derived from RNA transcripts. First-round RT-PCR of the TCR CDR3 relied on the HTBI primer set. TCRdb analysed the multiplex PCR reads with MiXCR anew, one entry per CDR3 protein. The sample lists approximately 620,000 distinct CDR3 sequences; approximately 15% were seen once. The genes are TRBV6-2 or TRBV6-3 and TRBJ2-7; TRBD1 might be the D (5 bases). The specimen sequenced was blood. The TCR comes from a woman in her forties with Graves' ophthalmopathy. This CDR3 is CASLREASYEQYF. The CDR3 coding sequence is TGTGCCAGCCTCAGGGAAGCGTCCTACGAGCAGTACTTC.